The next 25 T cell receptor beta chains were all read from a single sample in a study of cytomegalovirus exposure and HLA in healthy donors. Repertoires were generated with immunoSEQ multiplex PCR, while TCRdb's copy carries only in-frame clones and drops some. The sample holds fewer than 250,000 clones, 75% to 90% seen once. The sequencing sample was made of PBMCs. Receptor source: a woman aged 18-29 years in good health and CMV-seronegative.

This sequence joins TRBV27 and TRBJ2-2; 9 bases fit TRBD2. The V segment lost 3 bases and the J segment 0 bases; nucleotides outside the gene matches: 14. Germline V CDR1 and CDR2: MNHEY, SMNVEV (reference sequence). CDR3 length equals 20 residues. CDR3 region: CASSLHRRTSVNANTGELFF. The DNA of the CDR3 is TGTGCCAGCAGTTTGCACAGGCGGACTAGCGTAAACGCGAACACCGGGGAGCTGTTTTTT.

The rearrangement links TRBV6-1 to TRBJ2-5, with D perhaps TRBD1 or TRBD2 (5 bases each). Germline assignment: CDR1 MNHNS and CDR2 SASEGT. The CDR3 length is 15 residues. V was clipped by 0 bases and J by 9 bases, with 17 bases between them. In DNA form, the CDR3 reads TGTGCCAGCAGTGAAGCCGTGGGGACCCTCGTTGCCCAGTACTTC. Residues: CASSEAVGTLVAQYF.

The V call is TRBV6-1, the J call TRBJ2-7; 9 nucleotides align to TRBD1. There are 12 residues in the CDR3. Germline assignment: CDR1 MNHNS and CDR2 SASEGT. Trimming took 6 bases from V and 5 from J; bases not matched to a gene: 2. The CDR3 DNA follows: TGTGCCAGCAGGGGGACAGGGCACGAGCAGTACTTC. Its translation is CASRGTGHEQYF.

This chain connects TRBV27 to TRBJ2-1, with 9 bases fitting TRBD2. CDR3 size: 14 residues. CDR1 is MNHEY, CDR2 SMNVEV, per germline (reference sequence). The J segment lost 7 bases and the V segment lost 10 bases, leaving 11 bases of the junction unmatched. The CDR3 region has the DNA TGTGCCACCCGTGGTAGCGGGAGAGGTAATGAGCAGTTCTTC. It is translated as CATRGSGRGNEQFF.

The chain has TRBV30 and TRBJ1-3; 8 nucleotides agree with TRBD1. V lost 6 bases, J lost 9 bases, and 4 bases stayed unmatched. CDR3 size: 11 residues. In germline, CDR1 is GTSNPN, CDR2 SVGIG (reference sequence). As DNA, the CDR3 is TGTGCCTGTCACAGGGGGACCACCATATATTTT. The encoded protein is CACHRGTTIYF. The full variable domain, in which reference TRBV30 and TRBJ1-3 provide the parts outside the CDR3, is SQTIHQWPATLVQPVGSPLSLECTVEGTSNPNLYWYRQAAGRGLQLLFYSVGIGQISSEVPQNLSASRPQDRQFILSSKKLLLSDSGFYLCACHRGTTIYFGEGSWLTVV.

Note on this clone: Other DNA sequences in the sample encode the same CDR3. This chain links TRBV5-1 with TRBJ2-5; D may be TRBD2 (6 bases). Germline-derived CDR1 and CDR2 are SGHRS and YFSETQ. The CDR3 contains 13 residues. Trimming pared 0 bases from V and 4 bases from J, leaving 7 bases between. The CDR3: CASSLGGGETQYF. The CDR3 coding sequence is TGCGCCAGCAGCTTGGGGGGAGGAGAGACCCAGTACTTC.

V and J are TRBV29-1 and TRBJ1-2; 7 nucleotides line up with TRBD1. The CDR3 has 12 amino acids. Germline CDR1 SQVTM, CDR2 ANQGSEA. The J segment lost 6 bases and the V segment lost 3 bases, leaving 4 bases of the junction unmatched. For the CDR3, the DNA is TGCAGCGTTGACAGGACAGGTGATGGCTACACCTTC. It codes for CSVDRTGDGYTF.

This clone was found a few times. The CDR3, as DNA: TGTGCCAGCAGCCCGCGGTGGGGTGGGTCCTACGAGCAGTACTTC. This translates into CASSPRWGGSYEQYF. The chain recombines TRBV7-2 with TRBJ2-7; no clear D. The V gene lost 5 bases and the J gene lost 1 base, with 15 bases spanning the gap. CDR3 length: 15 residues. Germline lookup yields CDR1 SGHTA and CDR2 FQGNSA.

The chain recombines TRBV6-1 with TRBJ1-2; D ambiguous. Trimming took 2 bases from V and 6 from J, leaving 16 bases between them. This CDR3 contains 15 residues. Germline CDR1 and CDR2: MNHNS and SASEGT. The CDR3 reads CASSENVGIVDGYTF. The CDR3 DNA reads as TGTGCCAGCAGTGAAAACGTGGGGATAGTAGATGGCTACACCTTC.

In this sample, this clone turned up a few times. The chain carries TRBV5-6 and TRBJ1-5, with D unclear. The CDR3 has 13 residues. V lost 2 bases to trimming and J lost 1 base, with 4 bases between them. The V gene's germline CDR1 is SGHDT and CDR2 YYEEEE. CDR3 amino acids: CASSFGSNQPQHF. The CDR3 DNA is TGTGCCAGCAGCTTTGGAAGCAATCAGCCCCAGCATTTT.

The V and J genes are TRBV7-9 and TRBJ2-6; D not resolved. The V gene lost 1 base and the J gene lost 1 base, with 8 bases spanning the gap. The germline V gene encodes CDR1 SEHNR and CDR2 FQNEAQ (reference sequence). The CDR3 covers 16 residues. As DNA, the CDR3 is TGTGCCAGCAGCTTAGTTTCTGGATCTGGGGCCAACGTCCTGACTTTC. As protein: CASSLVSGSGANVLTF.

This chain uses TRBV5-4 with TRBJ2-7; TRBD1 or TRBD2 may be the D gene (5 bases each). The CDR3 sequence is 14 residues long. Trimming cost V 4 bases and J 7 bases, with 18 bases left between them. CDR1 and CDR2 (germline): SGHNT, YYREEE (reference sequence). CDR3 nucleotides: TGTGCCAGCAGCAGAGGGGACCGACTTAGGGAGCAGTACTTC. Translating it yields CASSRGDRLREQYF.

This clone was detected a few times. The rearrangement uses TRBV7-9 and TRBJ1-5; D is perhaps TRBD1 (6 bases). V lost 0 bases and J 2 bases, leaving 14 bases between the germline ends. Germline V lookup: CDR1 SEHNR, CDR2 FQNEAQ (reference sequence). The CDR3 contains 17 residues. The CDR3 loop reads CASSLAAGVSGNQPQHF. CDR3 DNA: TGTGCCAGCAGCTTAGCGGCAGGGGTGAGTGGCAATCAGCCCCAGCATTTT.

This chain uses TRBV2 with TRBJ2-7; 15 nucleotides align to TRBD2. With 6 bases clipped from V and 2 bases from J, the junction kept 14 bases outside the gene matches. CDR3 length equals 19 residues. Germline loops: CDR1 SNHLY, CDR2 FYNNEI. CDR3 DNA sequence: TGTGCCAGCAGGAAGATAGCGGGACTAGCGGGAGGTGGCCCCTACGAGCAGTACTTC. Its translation: CASRKIAGLAGGGPYEQYF. Complete variable domain (other parts from reference TRBV2 and TRBJ2-7): EPEVTQTPSHQVTQMGQEVILRCVPISNHLYFYWYRQILGQKVEFLVSFYNNEISEKSEIFDDQFSVERPDGSNFTLKIRSTKLEDSAMYFCASRKIAGLAGGGPYEQYFGPGTRLTVT.

The chain uses TRBV6-5 and TRBJ2-1; TRBD2 matches 9 bases. The CDR3 totals 15 residues. With V trimmed by 1 base and J by 8 bases, 6 bases remained unmatched. CDR1 and CDR2 (germline): MNHEY, SVGAGI. CDR3 nucleotide sequence: TGTGCCAGCAGTTACTATGCGGGGGGGCCATATGAGCAGTTCTTC. Protein sequence: CASSYYAGGPYEQFF.

This clone has only a few counts. This chain links TRBV6-6 with TRBJ2-2, with D perhaps TRBD1 or TRBD2 (6 bases each). Trimming shortened V by 2 bases and J by 3 bases, and 10 bases separated the two germline ends. Germline lookup yields CDR1 MNHNY and CDR2 SVGAGI (reference sequence). The CDR3 sequence is 15 residues long. CDR3 sequence: CASSYGGPYTGELFF. As DNA, the CDR3 is TGTGCCAGCAGTTACGGGGGGCCCTACACCGGGGAGCTGTTTTTT.

The gene calls are TRBV27 and TRBJ2-3; unclear D gene. CDR3 length: 14 residues. Germline CDR1 is MNHEY and CDR2 is SMNVEV (reference sequence). V was cut by 3 bases and J by 1 base, with 8 bases left in between. The CDR3 is CASSFDGGTDTQYF. Written as DNA, the CDR3 is TGTGCCAGCAGTTTTGATGGCGGCACAGATACGCAGTATTTT.

V usage is TRBV19 and J usage is TRBJ1-3; D gene uncertain. CDR1 LNHDA and CDR2 SQIVND come from the germline V gene (reference sequence). The length of the CDR3 is 14 residues. V shed 5 bases and J shed 4 bases, with 12 bases lying between them. The CDR3 sequence: CASSETGTGNTIYF. CDR3 DNA: TGTGCCAGTAGTGAGACGGGTACGGGAAACACCATATATTTT.

This clone turned up a few times. The V call is TRBV5-5, the J call TRBJ2-7, with D unclear. The V gene's germline CDR1 is SGHKS and CDR2 YYEKEE (reference sequence). The ends were cut back, 0 bases at V and 1 base at J, with 8 bases in the middle. The CDR3 length is 14 residues. This CDR3 reads CASSLAAVSYEQYF. In nucleotides, the CDR3 is TGTGCCAGCAGCTTGGCCGCAGTGTCCTACGAGCAGTACTTC.

The chain combines TRBV6-5 with TRBJ2-7, with no clear D. Germline V gives CDR1 MNHEY, CDR2 SVGAGI. The CDR3 runs 16 residues. V dropped 0 bases and J dropped 2 bases, with 14 bases sitting between them. The chain's CDR3 is CASSYSEPGRTYEQYF. DNA for the CDR3: TGTGCCAGCAGTTACTCGGAGCCCGGCCGGACCTACGAGCAGTACTTC.

V gene TRBV6-5 combines with J gene TRBJ2-1; TRBD2 is a possible D gene (6 bases). Germline V lookup: CDR1 MNHEY, CDR2 SVGAGI. The CDR3 consists of 13 residues. V lost 2 bases to trimming and J lost 7 bases, with 9 bases between them. The CDR3 DNA sequence: TGTGCCAGCAGTTACGGGGGGTTTAATGAGCAGTTCTTC. It codes for CASSYGGFNEQFF.

V usage is TRBV18 and J usage is TRBJ2-3; TRBD1 or TRBD2 may be the D gene (6 bases each). The ends were cut back, 2 bases at V and 1 base at J, with 10 bases in the middle. CDR1 is KGHSH and CDR2 is LQKENI in the germline V gene. This CDR3 contains 15 residues. In DNA, the CDR3 is TGTGCCAGCTCACCAGGGGGGCTCCGCACAGATACGCAGTATTTT. Translated, it gives CASSPGGLRTDTQYF.

This clone appeared a single time. The CDR3 DNA follows: TGTGCCAGCAGGACGGGACAGGGGAAGTACGAGCAGTACTTC. It translates to CASRTGQGKYEQYF. The chain uses TRBV2 and TRBJ2-7; 10 positions match TRBD1. Germline CDR1 is SNHLY and CDR2 is FYNNEI. This CDR3 spans 14 amino acids. V lost 6 bases, J lost 4 bases, and 6 bases stayed unmatched.

The chain combines TRBV7-8 with TRBJ1-1; D is unclear. CDR3 length: 16 residues. Germline CDR1 reads SGHVS; CDR2 reads FQNEAQ. Trimming removed 1 base at V and 0 bases at J, with 12 bases between. The CDR3 nucleotides are TGTGCCAGCAGCTTAGGGAGTACTTCTCTGAACACTGAAGCTTTCTTT. Encoded protein: CASSLGSTSLNTEAFF.

V is TRBV2 and J is TRBJ2-7, with 9 bases that match TRBD2. Trimming at V came to 7 bases and at J to 1 base, leaving 8 bases not matched to a gene. Per germline, CDR1 SNHLY and CDR2 FYNNEI. CDR3 length: 15 amino acids. CDR3 region: CASTGEAGGSYEQYF. For the CDR3, the DNA is TGTGCCAGCACCGGGGAAGCGGGAGGTTCCTACGAGCAGTACTTC.